This T cell receptor beta chain was obtained from a study of T-cell reconstitution after alpha-beta-depleted transplantation in children. The germline CDR1 and CDR2 sequences are MNHEY and SVGAGI. The CDR3 has 14 amino acids. J lost 10 bases, V lost 0 bases, and 5 bases had no gene match. As to this clonotype: The antigen is unknown.

Unique molecular identifiers were incorporated into the prepared TCRbeta library. TCRdb itself ran the PCR reads through MiXCR, one entry per CDR3 protein. The data hold 900,000 or so distinct CDR3 sequences, with 15% to 20% observed a single time. Overall study results and limits: Newly generated T cells supplied most T-cell counts and diversity one year post-transplant. Surviving recipient T cells and thymic progenitors underlay high day-60 TCRbeta diversity in some patients. Reported findings indicate that, about two months after transplant, alpha-beta T cells came from several hundred expanded clones, which were derived from non-depleted graft cells.

This TCR came from a male patient younger than 18 who had a stem cell transplant for acute lymphoblastic leukemia, so the T cells may come from the graft donor. This sample comprised PBMCs, mostly from graft donor cells, obtained 360 days after TCRalphabeta/CD19-depleted stem cell transplant. V is TRBV6-5 and J is TRBJ2-1, with 8 bases that match TRBD2. CDR3 nucleotide sequence: TGTGCCAGCAGTTACTCGTGGACTAGCAACGAGCAGTTCTTC. It yields the protein CASSYSWTSNEQFF.